This T cell receptor beta chain was recovered during a study of blood T cell repertoires in COVID-19. Authors' data handling: Reference gene primer amplification gave estimated nucleated cell counts. Clones were read by immunoSEQ multiplex PCR, and TCRdb kept only the in-frame ones, dropping some. V, J and clone size were drawn from that table, and D and trimming were deduced from the DNA. This table has 75,000 to 90,000 clones, about 90% appearing once. Germline CDR1 reads LNHDA; CDR2 reads SQIVND (reference sequence). This CDR3 spans 15 amino acids. Trimming at V came to 4 bases and at J to 0 bases, leaving 5 bases not matched to a gene.

The clonotype comes from a woman between 45 and 65 years old in a cohort sampled during active COVID-19. The chain uses TRBV19 and TRBJ1-1, with 7 bases lining up with TRBD1. The sample consisted of peripheral blood. Here the CDR3 reads CASSTMGQLNTEAFF. DNA of the CDR3: TGTGCCAGTAGTACGATGGGACAGTTGAACACTGAAGCTTTCTTT.